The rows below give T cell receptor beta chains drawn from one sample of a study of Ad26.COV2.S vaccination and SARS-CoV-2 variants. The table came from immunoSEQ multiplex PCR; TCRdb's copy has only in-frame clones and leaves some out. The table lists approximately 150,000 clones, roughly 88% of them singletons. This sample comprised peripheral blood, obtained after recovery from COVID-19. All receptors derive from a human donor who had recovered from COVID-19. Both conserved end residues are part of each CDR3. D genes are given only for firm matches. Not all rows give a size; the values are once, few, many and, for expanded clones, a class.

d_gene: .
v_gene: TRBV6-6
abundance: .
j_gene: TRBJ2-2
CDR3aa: CASEREGGTGELFF
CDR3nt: TGTGCCAGTGAGAGGGAGGGGGGCACCGGGGAGCTGTTTTTT

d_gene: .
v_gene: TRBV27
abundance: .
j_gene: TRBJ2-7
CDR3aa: CASSFGTALEQYF
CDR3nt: TGTGCCAGCAGTTTTGGGACGGCTCTTGAGCAGTACTTC

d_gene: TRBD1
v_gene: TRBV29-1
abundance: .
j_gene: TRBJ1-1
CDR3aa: CSVRTGATEAFF
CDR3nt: TGCAGCGTTCGGACAGGGGCCACTGAAGCTTTCTTT

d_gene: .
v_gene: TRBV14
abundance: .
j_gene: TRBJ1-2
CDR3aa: CASSQDSRVNYGYTF
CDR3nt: TGTGCCAGCAGCCAAGATTCGAGAGTTAACTATGGCTACACCTTC

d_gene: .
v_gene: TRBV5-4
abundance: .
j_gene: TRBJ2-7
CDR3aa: CASSYGPESYEQYF
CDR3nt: TGTGCCAGCAGCTACGGCCCGGAATCCTACGAGCAGTACTTC

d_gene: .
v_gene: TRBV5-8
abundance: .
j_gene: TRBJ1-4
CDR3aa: CASSLRQFPEKLFF
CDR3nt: TGTGCCAGCAGCTTGAGACAGTTCCCTGAAAAACTGTTTTTT

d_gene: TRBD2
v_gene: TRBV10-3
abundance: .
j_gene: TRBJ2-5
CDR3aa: CAISELVGLAGAETQYF
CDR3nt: TGTGCCATCAGTGAATTGGTAGGACTAGCGGGGGCAGAGACCCAGTACTTC

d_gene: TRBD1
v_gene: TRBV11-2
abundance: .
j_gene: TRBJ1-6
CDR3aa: CASSLEQGNSPLHF
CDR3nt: TGTGCCAGCAGCTTAGAACAGGGGAATTCACCCCTCCACTTT

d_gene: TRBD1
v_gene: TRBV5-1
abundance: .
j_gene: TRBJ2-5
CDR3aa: CASSLATGWETQYF
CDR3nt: TGCGCCAGCAGCTTGGCGACAGGGTGGGAGACCCAGTACTTC

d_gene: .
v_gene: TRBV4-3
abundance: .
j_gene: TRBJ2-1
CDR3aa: CASSQDQGYYNEQFF
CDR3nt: TGCGCCAGCAGCCAAGACCAGGGATACTACAATGAGCAGTTCTTC

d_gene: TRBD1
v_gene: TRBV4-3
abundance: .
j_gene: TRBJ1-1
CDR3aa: CASSQDTGGGTEAFF
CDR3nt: TGCGCCAGCAGCCAAGACACAGGGGGAGGCACTGAAGCTTTCTTT

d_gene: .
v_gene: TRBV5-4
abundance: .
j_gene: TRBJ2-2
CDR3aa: CASSHGRQGNTGELFF
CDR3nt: TGTGCCAGCAGCCACGGACGCCAGGGGAACACCGGGGAGCTGTTTTTT

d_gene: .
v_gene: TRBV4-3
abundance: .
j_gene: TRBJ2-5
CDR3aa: CASSQDRGVGETQYF
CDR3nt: TGCGCCAGCAGCCAAGATCGGGGAGTAGGAGAGACCCAGTACTTC

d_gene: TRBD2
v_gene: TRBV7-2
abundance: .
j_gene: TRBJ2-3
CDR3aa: CASSPLAGPITDTQYF
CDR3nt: TGTGCCAGCAGCCCACTAGCGGGGCCTATCACAGATACGCAGTATTTT

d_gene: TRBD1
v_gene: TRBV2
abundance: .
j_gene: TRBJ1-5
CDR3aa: CASGTDRGFTQPQHF
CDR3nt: TGTGCCAGCGGTACTGACAGGGGATTTACTCAGCCCCAGCATTTT

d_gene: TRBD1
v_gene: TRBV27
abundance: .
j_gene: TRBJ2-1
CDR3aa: CASSHRDSNYNEQFF
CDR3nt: TGTGCCAGCAGTCACCGGGACAGCAACTACAATGAGCAGTTCTTC

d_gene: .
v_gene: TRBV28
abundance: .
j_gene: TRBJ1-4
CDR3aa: CASRASRGGEKLFF
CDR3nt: TGTGCCAGCAGGGCATCCCGAGGAGGGGAAAAACTGTTTTTT

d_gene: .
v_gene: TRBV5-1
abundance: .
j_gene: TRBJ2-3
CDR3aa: CASSISTSTDTQYF
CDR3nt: TGCGCCAGCAGTATCTCTACTAGCACAGATACGCAGTATTTT

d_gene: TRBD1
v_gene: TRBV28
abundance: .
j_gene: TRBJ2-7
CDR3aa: CASTDRVRPYEQYF
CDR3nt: TGTGCCAGCACAGACAGGGTGAGACCCTATGAGCAGTACTTC

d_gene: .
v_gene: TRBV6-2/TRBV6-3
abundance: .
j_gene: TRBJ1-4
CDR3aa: CASSYFRGKLFF
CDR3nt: TGTGCCAGCAGTTATTTTCGGGGGAAACTGTTTTTT

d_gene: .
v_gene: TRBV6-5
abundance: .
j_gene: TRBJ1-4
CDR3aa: CASSYLDNPNEKLFF
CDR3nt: TGTGCCAGCAGTTATTTAGACAACCCTAATGAAAAACTGTTTTTT

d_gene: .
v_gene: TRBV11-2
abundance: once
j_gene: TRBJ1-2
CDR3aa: CASTPGTNYGYTF
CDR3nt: TGTGCCAGCACGCCTGGAACTAACTATGGCTACACCTTC

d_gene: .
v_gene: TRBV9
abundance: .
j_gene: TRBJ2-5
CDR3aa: CASSVGGALVRETQYF
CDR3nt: TGTGCCAGCAGCGTAGGGGGGGCGCTTGTTCGGGAGACCCAGTACTTC

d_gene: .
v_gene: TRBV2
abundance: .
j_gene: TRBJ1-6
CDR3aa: CASRDGRTSPLHF
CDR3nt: TGTGCCAGCAGGGACGGTCGAACATCACCCCTCCACTTT

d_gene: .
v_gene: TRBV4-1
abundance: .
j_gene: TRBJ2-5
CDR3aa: CASSQDRGSQETQYF
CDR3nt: TGCGCCAGCAGCCAAGATCGAGGCAGCCAAGAGACCCAGTACTTC

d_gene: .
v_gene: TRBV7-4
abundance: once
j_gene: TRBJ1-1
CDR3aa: CAARSVPLNTEAFF
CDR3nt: TGTGCCGCCAGGTCGGTTCCCCTGAACACTGAAGCTTTCTTT

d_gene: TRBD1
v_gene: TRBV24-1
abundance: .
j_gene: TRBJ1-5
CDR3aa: CATSDRQGPNQPQHF
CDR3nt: TGTGCCACCAGTGATCGACAGGGGCCCAATCAGCCCCAGCATTTT

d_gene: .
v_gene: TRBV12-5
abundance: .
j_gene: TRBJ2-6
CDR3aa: CASGLVGANVLTF
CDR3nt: TGTGCTAGTGGTTTGGTAGGGGCCAACGTCCTGACTTTC

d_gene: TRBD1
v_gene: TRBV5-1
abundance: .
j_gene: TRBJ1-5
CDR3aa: CASSPGTGNQPQHF
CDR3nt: TGCGCCAGCAGCCCCGGGACAGGTAATCAGCCCCAGCATTTT

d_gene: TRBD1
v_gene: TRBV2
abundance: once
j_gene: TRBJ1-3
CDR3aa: CASSPGQGFSGNTIYF
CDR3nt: TGTGCCAGCAGCCCGGGACAGGGGTTCTCTGGAAACACCATATATTTT